This TCR beta chain was recorded in a study of blood T cell repertoires in COVID-19. In the study overall: Sources were T cells, B-cell-depleted T cells, or PBMCs; the material itself was cDNA or gDNA.

Per the original data handling: Using reference gene primer amplification, nucleated cell counts were estimated. Assay: immunoSEQ multiplex PCR; the TCRdb copy retains only in-frame clones and omits some. The DNA was the basis for D and trimming; V, J and clone size are from that table. The sample has 250,000 to 350,000 clones; about 91% are singletons. The ends lost 5 bases at V and 6 bases at J; junction bases unmatched: 12. The CDR3 is 15 residues long. Germline-derived CDR1 and CDR2 are KGHSH and LQKENI. This sequence originates from a woman aged 55-70 years with acute or convalescent COVID-19. V is TRBV18 and J is TRBJ1-2; 7 nucleotides match TRBD1. Sequences were obtained from peripheral blood. Written as DNA, the CDR3 is TGTGCCAGCTCAAGGGGACAGCTGATAAAGGATGGCTACACCTTC. It encodes CASSRGQLIKDGYTF.